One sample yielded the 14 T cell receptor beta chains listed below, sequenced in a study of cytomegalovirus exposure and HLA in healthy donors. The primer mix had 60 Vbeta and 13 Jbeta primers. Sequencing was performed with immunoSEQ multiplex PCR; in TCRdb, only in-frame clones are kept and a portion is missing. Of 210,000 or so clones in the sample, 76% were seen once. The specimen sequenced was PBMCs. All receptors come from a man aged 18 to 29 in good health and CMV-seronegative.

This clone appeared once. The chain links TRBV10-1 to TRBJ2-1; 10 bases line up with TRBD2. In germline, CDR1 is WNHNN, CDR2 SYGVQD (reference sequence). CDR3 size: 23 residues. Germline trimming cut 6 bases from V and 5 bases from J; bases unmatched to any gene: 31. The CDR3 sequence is CASSRTSGVFGGKERGKHNEQFF. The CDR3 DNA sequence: TGCGCCAGCAGCCGGACTAGCGGTGTTTTCGGGGGCAAGGAAAGGGGAAAACACAATGAGCAGTTCTTC.

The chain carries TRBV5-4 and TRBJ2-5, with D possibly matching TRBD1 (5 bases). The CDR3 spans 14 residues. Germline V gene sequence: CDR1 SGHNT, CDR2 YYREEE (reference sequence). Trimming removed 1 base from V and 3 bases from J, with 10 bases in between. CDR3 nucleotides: TGTGCCAGCAGCTTGACACAGGCCGAAGAGACCCAGTACTTC. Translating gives CASSLTQAEETQYF.

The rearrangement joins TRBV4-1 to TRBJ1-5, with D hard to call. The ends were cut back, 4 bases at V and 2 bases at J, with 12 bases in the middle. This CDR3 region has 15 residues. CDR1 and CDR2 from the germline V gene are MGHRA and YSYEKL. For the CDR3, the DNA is TGCGCCAGCAGCCCCCAGGCGATCGGCAATCAGCCCCAGCATTTT. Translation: CASSPQAIGNQPQHF.

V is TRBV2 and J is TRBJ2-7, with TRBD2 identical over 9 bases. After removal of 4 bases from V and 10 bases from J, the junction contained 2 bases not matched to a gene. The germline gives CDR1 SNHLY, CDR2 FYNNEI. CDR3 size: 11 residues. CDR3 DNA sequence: TGTGCCAGCAGTGGCGGGGGGGCCCAGTACTTC. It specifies CASSGGGAQYF.

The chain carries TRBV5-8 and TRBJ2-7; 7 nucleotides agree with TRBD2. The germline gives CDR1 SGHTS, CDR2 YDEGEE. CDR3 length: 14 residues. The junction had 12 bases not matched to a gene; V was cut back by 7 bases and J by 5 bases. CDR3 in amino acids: CASALGGEVNEQYF. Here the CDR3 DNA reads TGTGCCAGCGCTCTGGGGGGGGAGGTCAACGAGCAGTACTTC.

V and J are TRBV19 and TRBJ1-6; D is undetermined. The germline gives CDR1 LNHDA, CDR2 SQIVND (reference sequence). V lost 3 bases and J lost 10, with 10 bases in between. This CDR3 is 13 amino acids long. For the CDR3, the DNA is TGTGCCAGTAGTATTAAGGGAGGATCACCCCTCCACTTT. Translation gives CASSIKGGSPLHF.

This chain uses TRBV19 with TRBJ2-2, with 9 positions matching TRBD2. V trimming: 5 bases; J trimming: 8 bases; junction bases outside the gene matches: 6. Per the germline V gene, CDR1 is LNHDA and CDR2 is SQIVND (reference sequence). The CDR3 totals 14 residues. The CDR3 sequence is CASSPSGIRGELFF. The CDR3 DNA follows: TGTGCCAGTAGTCCTAGCGGGATCAGGGGGGAGCTGTTTTTT.

CDR3 loop: CASSLPGRYEQYF. In nucleotides, the CDR3 is TGTGCCAGCAGCTTACCAGGGAGGTACGAGCAGTACTTC. V is TRBV7-3 and J is TRBJ2-7; a possible D gene is TRBD2 (6 bases). The CDR3 contains 13 residues. The V end was cut by 2 bases, the J end by 4 bases, with 9 bases between. The germline gives CDR1 SGHTA, CDR2 FQGTGA. The whole variable domain, filled in from reference TRBV7-3 and TRBJ2-7, reads GAGVSQTPSNKVTEKGKYVELRCDPISGHTALYWYRQSLGQGPEFLIYFQGTGAADDSGLPNDRFFAVRPEGSVSTLKIQRTERGDSAVYLCASSLPGRYEQYFGPGTRLTVT.

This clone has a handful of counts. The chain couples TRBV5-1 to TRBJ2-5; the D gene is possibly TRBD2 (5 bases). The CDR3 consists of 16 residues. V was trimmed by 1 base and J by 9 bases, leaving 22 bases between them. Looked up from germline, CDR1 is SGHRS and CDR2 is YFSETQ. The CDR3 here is CASSLNGGLALEAQYF. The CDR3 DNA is TGCGCCAGCAGCTTGAATGGCGGGCTAGCCCTCGAGGCCCAGTACTTC. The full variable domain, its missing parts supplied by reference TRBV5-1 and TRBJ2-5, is KAGVTQTPRYLIKTRGQQVTLSCSPISGHRSVSWYQQTPGQGLQFLFEYFSETQRNKGNFPGRFSGRQFSNSRSEMNVSTLELGDSALYLCASSLNGGLALEAQYFGPGTRLLVL.

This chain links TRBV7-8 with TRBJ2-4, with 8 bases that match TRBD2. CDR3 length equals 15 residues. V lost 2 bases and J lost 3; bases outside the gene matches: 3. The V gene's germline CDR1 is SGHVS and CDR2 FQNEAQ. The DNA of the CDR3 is TGTGCCAGCAGCTTAAAAGCGGGAGACAAAAACATTCAGTACTTC. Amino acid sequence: CASSLKAGDKNIQYF. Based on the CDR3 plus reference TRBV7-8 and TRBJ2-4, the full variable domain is GAGVSQSPRYKVAKRGQDVALRCDPISGHVSLFWYQQALGQGPEFLTYFQNEAQLDKSGLPSDRFFAERPEGSVSTLKIQRTQQEDSAVYLCASSLKAGDKNIQYFGAGTRLSVL.

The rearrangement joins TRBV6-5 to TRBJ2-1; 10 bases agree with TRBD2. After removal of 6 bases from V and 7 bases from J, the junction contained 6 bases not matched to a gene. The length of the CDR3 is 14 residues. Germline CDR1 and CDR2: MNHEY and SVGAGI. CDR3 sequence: CASSYSGRWNEQFF. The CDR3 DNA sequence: TGTGCCAGCAGCTATAGCGGGAGGTGGAATGAGCAGTTCTTC.

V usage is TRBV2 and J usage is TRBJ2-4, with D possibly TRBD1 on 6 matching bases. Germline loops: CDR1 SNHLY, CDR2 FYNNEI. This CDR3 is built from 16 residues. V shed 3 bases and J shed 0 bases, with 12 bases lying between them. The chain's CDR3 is CASSDGQGIAKNIQYF. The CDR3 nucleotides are TGTGCCAGCAGTGACGGGCAGGGGATAGCCAAAAACATTCAGTACTTC.

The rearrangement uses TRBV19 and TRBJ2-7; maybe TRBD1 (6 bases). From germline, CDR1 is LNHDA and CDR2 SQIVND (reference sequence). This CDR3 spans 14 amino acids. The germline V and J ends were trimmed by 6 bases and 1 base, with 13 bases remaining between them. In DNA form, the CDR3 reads TGTGCCAGTAGCGACGACAGGACGTCCTACGAGCAGTACTTC. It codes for CASSDDRTSYEQYF. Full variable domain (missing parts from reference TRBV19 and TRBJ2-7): DGGITQSPKYLFRKEGQNVTLSCEQNLNHDAMYWYRQDPGQGLRLIYYSQIVNDFQKGDIAEGYSVSREKKESFPLTVTSAQKNPTAFYLCASSDDRTSYEQYFGPGTRLTVT.

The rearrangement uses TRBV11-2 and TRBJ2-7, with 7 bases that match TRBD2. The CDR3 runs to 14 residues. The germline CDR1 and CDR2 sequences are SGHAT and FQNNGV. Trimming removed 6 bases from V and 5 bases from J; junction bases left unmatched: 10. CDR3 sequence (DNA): TGTGCCAGCAGGCCGGCGGGAGTGAGGAACGAGCAGTACTTC. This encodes CASRPAGVRNEQYF.